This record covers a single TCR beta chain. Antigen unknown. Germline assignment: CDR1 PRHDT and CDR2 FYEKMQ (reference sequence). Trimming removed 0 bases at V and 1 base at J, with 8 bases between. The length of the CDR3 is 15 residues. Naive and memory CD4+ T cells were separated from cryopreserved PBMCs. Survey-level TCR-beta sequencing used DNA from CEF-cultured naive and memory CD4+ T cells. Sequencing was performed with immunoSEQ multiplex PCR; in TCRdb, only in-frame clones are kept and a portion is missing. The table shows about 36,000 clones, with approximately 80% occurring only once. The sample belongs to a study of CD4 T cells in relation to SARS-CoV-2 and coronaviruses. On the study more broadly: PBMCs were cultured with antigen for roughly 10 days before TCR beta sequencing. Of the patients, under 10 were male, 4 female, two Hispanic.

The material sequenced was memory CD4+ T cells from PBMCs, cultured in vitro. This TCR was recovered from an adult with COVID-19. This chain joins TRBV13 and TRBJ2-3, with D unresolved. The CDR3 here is CASSLGSDGTDTQYF. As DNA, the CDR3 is TGTGCCAGCAGCTTAGGTTCAGATGGCACAGATACGCAGTATTTT.